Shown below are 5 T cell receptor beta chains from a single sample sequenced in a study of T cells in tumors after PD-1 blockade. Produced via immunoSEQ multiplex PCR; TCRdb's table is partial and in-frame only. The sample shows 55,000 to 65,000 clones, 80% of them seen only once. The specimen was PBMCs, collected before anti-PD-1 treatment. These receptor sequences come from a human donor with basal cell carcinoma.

This CDR3 reads CASSLEGAAQYF. The CDR3 bases are TGTGCCAGCAGTTTAGAGGGGGCGGCCCAGTACTTC. The rearrangement joins TRBV12-3 or TRBV12-4 to TRBJ2-5, with 7 bases matching TRBD1. This CDR3 region has 12 residues. V gave up 1 base and J gave up 9 bases; unmatched junction bases: 2.

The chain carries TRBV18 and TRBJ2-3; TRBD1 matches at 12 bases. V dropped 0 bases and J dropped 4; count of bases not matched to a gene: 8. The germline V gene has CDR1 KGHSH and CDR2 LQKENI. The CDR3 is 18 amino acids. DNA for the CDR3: TGTGCCAGCTCACCACCGCAGGGACAGGGGGCTTCGTCAGATACGCAGTATTTT. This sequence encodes CASSPPQGQGASSDTQYF.

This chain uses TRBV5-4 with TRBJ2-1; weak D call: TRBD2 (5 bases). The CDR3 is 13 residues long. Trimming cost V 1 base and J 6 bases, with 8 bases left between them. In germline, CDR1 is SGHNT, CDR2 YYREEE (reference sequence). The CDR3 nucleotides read TGTGCCAGCAGCTTGCGGGGTGGCAATGAGCAGTTCTTC. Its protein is CASSLRGGNEQFF.

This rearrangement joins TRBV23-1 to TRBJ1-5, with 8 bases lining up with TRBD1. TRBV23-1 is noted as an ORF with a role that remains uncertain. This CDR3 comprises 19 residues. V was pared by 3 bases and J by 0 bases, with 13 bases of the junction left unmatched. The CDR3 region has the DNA TGCGCCAGCAGTCAGTCTGACAGGGGTCGAGCATTTAGCAATCAGCCCCAGCATTTT. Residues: CASSQSDRGRAFSNQPQHF.

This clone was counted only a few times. The chain's CDR3 is CASILSGGSTDTQYF. The CDR3 DNA follows: TGTGCCAGCATTCTATCTGGGGGGAGCACAGATACGCAGTATTTT. The V gene is TRBV6-5, the J gene TRBJ2-3, with D possibly being TRBD2 (6 bases). This CDR3 spans 15 amino acids. The germline CDR1 and CDR2 sequences are MNHEY and SVGAGI. Trimming took 7 bases from V and 0 from J, leaving 14 bases between them.